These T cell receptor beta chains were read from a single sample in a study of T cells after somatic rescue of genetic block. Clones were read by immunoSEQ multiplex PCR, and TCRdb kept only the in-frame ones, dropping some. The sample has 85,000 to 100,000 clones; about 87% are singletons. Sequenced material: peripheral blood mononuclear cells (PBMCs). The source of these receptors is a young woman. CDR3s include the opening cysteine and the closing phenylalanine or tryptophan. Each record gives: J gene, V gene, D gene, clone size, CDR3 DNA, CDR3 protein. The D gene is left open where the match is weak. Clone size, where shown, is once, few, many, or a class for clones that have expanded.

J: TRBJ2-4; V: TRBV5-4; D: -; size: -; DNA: TGTGCCAGCAGCGCTCAGATCGGGGCGCCTTCCAAAAACATTCAGTACTTC; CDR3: CASSAQIGAPSKNIQYF
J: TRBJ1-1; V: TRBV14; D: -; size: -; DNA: TGTGCCAGCAGCCAACTCCAGGTTCGGAACACTGAAGCTTTCTTT; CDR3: CASSQLQVRNTEAFF
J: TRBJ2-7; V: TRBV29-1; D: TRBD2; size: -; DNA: TGCAGCGTTGAAGATCGGGGGGGGCCCGGATACGAGCAGTACTTC; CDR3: CSVEDRGGPGYEQYF
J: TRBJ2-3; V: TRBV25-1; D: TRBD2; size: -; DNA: TGTGCCACCCTATCAGAGCGGGAGGTAGATACGCAGTATTTT; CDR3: CATLSEREVDTQYF
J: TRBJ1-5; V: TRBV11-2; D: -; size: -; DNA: TGTGCCAGCAGCTGGGACGCGGGTGGGGGTCGCCAGCCCCAGCATTTT; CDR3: CASSWDAGGGRQPQHF
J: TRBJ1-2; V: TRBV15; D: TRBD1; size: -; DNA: TGTGCCACCAGCAGAGCTTTCCAGGGGGTGGGCTACACCTTC; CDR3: CATSRAFQGVGYTF
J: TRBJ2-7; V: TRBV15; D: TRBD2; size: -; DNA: TGTGCCACCAGCAGAGTGACTAGCGGGAACCACGAGCAGTACTTC; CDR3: CATSRVTSGNHEQYF
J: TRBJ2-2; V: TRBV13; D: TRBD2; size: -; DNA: TGTGCCAGCAGCCAAGTCGGGGGGGACTGGTTGAACACCGGGGAGCTGTTTTTT; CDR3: CASSQVGGDWLNTGELFF
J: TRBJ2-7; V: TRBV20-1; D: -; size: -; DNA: TGCAGTGCCACAGGGAACGAGCAGTACTTC; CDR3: CSATGNEQYF
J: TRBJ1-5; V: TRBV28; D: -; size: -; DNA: TGTGCCAGCAGTTCGCTCGACAGGAACAATCAGCCCCAGCATTTT; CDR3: CASSSLDRNNQPQHF
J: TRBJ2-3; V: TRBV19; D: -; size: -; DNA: TGTGCCAGTAGTATAGTTCTGTGGACAGAGGGGGATACGCAGTATTTT; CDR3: CASSIVLWTEGDTQYF
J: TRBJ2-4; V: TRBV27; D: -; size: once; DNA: TGTGCCAGCAGTCCCAACCGCCGGGACTTAGCACTCATTCAGTACTTC; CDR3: CASSPNRRDLALIQYF
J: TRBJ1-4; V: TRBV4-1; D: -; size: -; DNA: TGCGCCAGCAGCCAAGGCCCGGGAGATAATGAAAAACTGTTTTTT; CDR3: CASSQGPGDNEKLFF
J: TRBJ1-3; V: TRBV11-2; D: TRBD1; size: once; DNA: TGTGCCAGCAGCGCGACAGGGTTTAGGTCTGGAAACACCATATATTTT; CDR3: CASSATGFRSGNTIYF
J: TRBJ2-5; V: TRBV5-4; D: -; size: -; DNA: TGTGCCAGCAGGTCTGGACTAATAGAGACCCAGTACTTC; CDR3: CASRSGLIETQYF
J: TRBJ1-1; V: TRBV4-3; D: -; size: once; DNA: TGCGCCAGCAGCCAGAGTTGGAACACTGAAGCTTTCTTT; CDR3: CASSQSWNTEAFF
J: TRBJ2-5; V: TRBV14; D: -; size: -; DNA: TGTGCCAGCAGCCAAGAGGCCGGGACACAAGAGACCCAGTACTTC; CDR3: CASSQEAGTQETQYF
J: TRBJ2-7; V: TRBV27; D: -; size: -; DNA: TGTGCCAGCAGACTCACCACCTACGAGCAGTACTTC; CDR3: CASRLTTYEQYF
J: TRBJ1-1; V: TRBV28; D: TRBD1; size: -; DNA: TGTGCCAGCAGTTTAGGGACAGGGGGAGACACTGAAGCTTTCTTT; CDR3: CASSLGTGGDTEAFF
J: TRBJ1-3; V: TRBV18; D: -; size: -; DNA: TGTGCCAGCTCACCTCTGTCAGGCTCTGGAAACACCATATATTTT; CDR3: CASSPLSGSGNTIYF
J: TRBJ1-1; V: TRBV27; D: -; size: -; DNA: TGTGCCAGCAGTCCGTCGACACACTCCCACACTGAAGCTTTCTTT; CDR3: CASSPSTHSHTEAFF
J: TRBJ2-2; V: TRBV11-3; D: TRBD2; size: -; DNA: TGTGCCAGCAGCTTACCCCTCCCACTAGCGCCCACCGGGGAGCTGTTTTTT; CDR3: CASSLPLPLAPTGELFF
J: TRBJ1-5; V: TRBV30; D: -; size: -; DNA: TGTGCCTGGTCTCATGGGACCTACCCCAATCAGCCCCAGCATTTT; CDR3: CAWSHGTYPNQPQHF
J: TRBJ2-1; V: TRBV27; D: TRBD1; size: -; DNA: TGTGCCAGCAGCCAAGGACAGGCTACCAACAATGAGCAGTTCTTC; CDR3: CASSQGQATNNEQFF
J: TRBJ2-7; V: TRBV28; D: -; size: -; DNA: TGTGCCAGCAGACTAGACTACGAGCAGTACTTC; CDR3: CASRLDYEQYF
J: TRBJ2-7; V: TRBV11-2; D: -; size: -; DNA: TGTGCCAGCAGCTTCGGCCCGAGCGAGCAGTACTTC; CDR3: CASSFGPSEQYF
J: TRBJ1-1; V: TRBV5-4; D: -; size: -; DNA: TGTGCCAGCAGCTTGTACCCGAACACTGAAGCTTTCTTT; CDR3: CASSLYPNTEAFF
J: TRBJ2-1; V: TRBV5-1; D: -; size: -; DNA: TGCGCCAGCAGCCCACCCGAGGGCTCCTACAATGAGCAGTTCTTC; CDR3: CASSPPEGSYNEQFF